The 21 T cell receptor beta chains presented below share a single source sample, sequenced in a study of OX40 agonist ivuxolimab in advanced cancers. The library relied on the immunoSEQ multiplex PCR assay. TCRdb carries this immuneACCESS record with in-frame sequences only. Its versions omit some clonotypes, under half of them owing to an unresolved V gene in the studies checked, with the rest unexplained. The sample contains around 70,000 clones, roughly 80% of them found a single time. Under 2.5% of the sample goes to the ten largest clones. The specimen comprised CD4+ or CD8+ T cells sorted from blood, sampled in a trial of the OX40 agonist ivuxolimab. These receptors all stem from an adult with an advanced solid tumor such as melanoma, head and neck, liver or kidney cancer.

This clone showed up just once. The V and J genes are TRBV10-3 and TRBJ1-5; D ambiguous. The CDR3 contains 14 residues. Germline lookup yields CDR1 ENHRY and CDR2 SYGVKD. Trimming removed 0 bases at V and 7 bases at J, with 10 bases between. The CDR3 DNA reads TGTGCCATCAGTGAGTCAAGGGATGAGCAGCCCCAGCATTTT. Translated: CAISESRDEQPQHF.

The J gene is TRBJ1-2, the V gene TRBV7-2; 7 bases fit TRBD1. Germline loops: CDR1 SGHTA, CDR2 FQGNSA. This CDR3 comprises 14 residues. V dropped 0 bases and J dropped 6; count of bases not matched to a gene: 4. The CDR3 loop reads CASSLAGDRDGYTF. DNA for the CDR3: TGTGCCAGCAGCTTAGCTGGGGACAGAGATGGCTACACCTTC.

This clone is labeled medium-sized (0.01 to 0.1%). The V call is TRBV29-1, the J call TRBJ1-2; D is ambiguous. Germline V gene sequence: CDR1 SQVTM, CDR2 ANQGSEA. Trimming left V 1 base short and J 7 bases short, with 13 bases between. CDR3 length: 13 residues. The CDR3 protein is CSVEGQVLSGYTF. The CDR3 DNA is TGCAGCGTTGAAGGGCAGGTGCTAAGTGGCTACACCTTC.

By sample fraction, this clone is medium-sized (0.01 to 0.1%). The rearrangement uses TRBV30 and TRBJ2-1, with TRBD2 matching over 10 bases. Germline CDR1 is GTSNPN and CDR2 is SVGIG (reference sequence). There are 14 residues in the CDR3. The V gene end was trimmed by 7 bases and the J gene end by 5 bases; junction bases not matched to a gene: 8. The CDR3 here is CAFRLAGEHNEQFF. The CDR3 DNA sequence: TGTGCCTTCCGCCTAGCGGGGGAACACAATGAGCAGTTCTTC.

The chain carries TRBV5-4 and TRBJ2-7; 9 nucleotides align to TRBD2. CDR1 and CDR2 (germline): SGHNT, YYREEE (reference sequence). The trim removed 4 bases at V and 3 bases at J, leaving 11 bases unmatched. The CDR3 runs 16 residues. The CDR3 loop is CASSPRTSAVIYEQYF. CDR3 DNA sequence: TGTGCCAGCAGCCCTCGGACTAGCGCTGTTATCTACGAGCAGTACTTC.

The chain links TRBV7-9 to TRBJ1-3; tentative D call: TRBD1 (6 bases). V was clipped by 7 bases and J by 0 bases, with 10 bases between them. This CDR3 is built from 14 residues. The germline V gene encodes CDR1 SEHNR and CDR2 FQNEAQ (reference sequence). Here the CDR3 DNA reads TGTGCCAGCAAGACAGGAACCTCTGGAAACACCATATATTTT. It is translated as CASKTGTSGNTIYF.

This rearrangement joins TRBV7-3 to TRBJ2-1, with 7 bases lining up with TRBD1. The ends lost 1 base at V and 4 bases at J; junction bases unmatched: 4. The CDR3 extends over 15 amino acids. Per the germline V gene, CDR1 is SGHTA and CDR2 is FQGTGA. This chain's CDR3 is CASSLMAGGYNEQFF. The DNA of the CDR3 is TGTGCCAGCAGCTTAATGGCAGGGGGTTACAATGAGCAGTTCTTC.

This clone came up a few times. The chain recombines TRBV6-1 with TRBJ2-1, with 16 nucleotides matching TRBD2. Germline CDR1 reads MNHNS; CDR2 reads SASEGT. CDR3 length equals 16 residues. Losses at the gene ends were 3 bases for V and 7 bases for J; bases not matched to a gene: 3. The CDR3 sequence: CASSDGTSGRGNEQFF. CDR3 nucleotide sequence: TGTGCCAGCAGTGACGGGACTAGCGGGAGGGGAAATGAGCAGTTCTTC.

In this sample, this clone turned up once. This chain uses TRBV27 with TRBJ2-7, with 11 positions matching TRBD2. V gave up 3 bases and J gave up 7 bases; unmatched junction bases: 8. CDR1 is MNHEY, CDR2 SMNVEV, per germline (reference sequence). The CDR3 sequence is 15 residues long. In nucleotides, the CDR3 is TGTGCCAGCAGTTTCGGCCTAGCGGGAGGTGAGGAGCAGTACTTC. Protein sequence: CASSFGLAGGEEQYF.

V usage is TRBV7-8 and J usage is TRBJ1-1, with 9 positions matching TRBD1. Germline loops: CDR1 SGHVS, CDR2 FQNEAQ. Germline trimming cut 3 bases from V and 6 bases from J; bases unmatched to any gene: 5. This CDR3 comprises 14 residues. The CDR3 region is CASSLDRGKAEAFF. The CDR3 DNA reads TGTGCCAGCAGCTTGGACAGGGGAAAGGCTGAAGCTTTCTTT.

The V and J genes are TRBV18 and TRBJ1-4; tentatively, D is TRBD1 (5 bases). With 3 bases removed from V and 7 bases from J, the gap between germline ends came to 12 bases. From germline, CDR1 is KGHSH and CDR2 LQKENI. The CDR3 loop spans 14 amino acids. CDR3 loop: CASSPRQGLEKLFF. The CDR3 nucleotides are TGTGCCAGCTCACCGCGGCAGGGTCTTGAAAAACTGTTTTTT.

The chain has TRBV5-4 and TRBJ2-5; unclear D gene. CDR1 and CDR2 from the germline V gene are SGHNT and YYREEE (reference sequence). The CDR3 is 11 residues long. Trimming took 4 bases from V and 4 from J, leaving 5 bases between them. The chain's CDR3 is CASSSGETQYF. The CDR3 DNA reads as TGTGCCAGCAGCAGTGGAGAGACCCAGTACTTC.

The gene calls are TRBV6-4 and TRBJ2-5; D remains ambiguous. This CDR3 is 13 amino acids long. The V end was cut by 4 bases, the J end by 5 bases, with 11 bases between. The germline V gene has CDR1 MRHNA and CDR2 SNTAGT. The CDR3 is CASSVEYMETQYF. The CDR3 DNA sequence: TGTGCCAGCAGTGTTGAGTATATGGAGACCCAGTACTTC.

The chain has TRBV6-1 and TRBJ1-2; D unresolved. V lost 7 bases and J lost 5, with 20 bases in between. CDR1 and CDR2 (germline): MNHNS, SASEGT. This CDR3 spans 15 amino acids. DNA for the CDR3: TGTGCCAGCACCGACCCCCGGGAAAAAGGGTATGGCTACACCTTC. Residues: CASTDPREKGYGYTF.

In nucleotides, the CDR3 is TGTGCCAGCAGTACCGGGACAGGGAGGGACGAGCAGTACTTC. Protein sequence: CASSTGTGRDEQYF. This chain uses TRBV28 with TRBJ2-7; 9 positions agree with TRBD1. This CDR3 spans 14 amino acids. Trimming cost V 5 bases and J 5 bases; bases outside gene matches: 7. Looked up from germline, CDR1 is MDHEN and CDR2 is SYDVKM.

CDR3 region: CASSPSQWVPLNTEAFF. The CDR3 region has the DNA TGCGCCAGCAGCCCTTCCCAGTGGGTCCCCTTGAACACTGAAGCTTTCTTT. This chain links TRBV4-1 with TRBJ1-1; D unresolved. V dropped 4 bases and J dropped 0 bases, with 18 bases sitting between them. Per germline, CDR1 MGHRA and CDR2 YSYEKL. This CDR3 has 17 residues.

CDR3 bases: TGTGCCAGCAGTTTCAATGGAAACACCATATATTTT. It codes for CASSFNGNTIYF. V gene TRBV28 combines with J gene TRBJ1-3, with D unclear. Germline CDR1 and CDR2: MDHEN and SYDVKM. This CDR3 contains 12 residues. V was cut by 3 bases and J by 3 bases, with 3 bases left in between.

The V gene is TRBV5-1, the J gene TRBJ2-1, with unresolved D. The CDR3 has 14 amino acids. V was pared by 3 bases and J by 7 bases, with 14 bases between. Germline V gene data show CDR1 as SGHRS and CDR2 as YFSETQ. CDR3 loop: CASSSDDAENEQFF. The CDR3 region has the DNA TGCGCCAGCAGCTCTGACGATGCGGAGAATGAGCAGTTCTTC. Filled out from reference TRBV5-1 and TRBJ2-1, the complete variable domain reads KAGVTQTPRYLIKTRGQQVTLSCSPISGHRSVSWYQQTPGQGLQFLFEYFSETQRNKGNFPGRFSGRQFSNSRSEMNVSTLELGDSALYLCASSSDDAENEQFFGPGTRLTVL.

The chain combines TRBV19 with TRBJ2-5; 8 bases map to TRBD1. The J call is uncertain, as TRBJ2-7 better fits the DNA end. The length of the CDR3 is 17 residues. CDR1 and CDR2 from the germline V gene are LNHDA and SQIVND (reference sequence). CDR3 sequence reads: CASSPSFLTGDPYEQYF. For the CDR3, the DNA is TGTGCCAGTAGTCCCAGTTTCCTGACAGGGGACCCCTACGAGCAGTACTTC.

The V call is TRBV29-1, the J call TRBJ1-2, with D tentatively TRBD1 (5 bases). The V end was cut by 3 bases, the J end by 1 base, with 15 bases between. The germline CDR1 and CDR2 sequences are SQVTM and ANQGSEA. The length of the CDR3 is 15 residues. This chain's CDR3 is CSVEGGWEGNYGYTF. CDR3 in DNA: TGCAGCGTTGAGGGGGGATGGGAGGGTAACTATGGCTACACCTTC. The full variable domain, with the rest looked up from reference TRBV29-1 and TRBJ1-2, is SAVISQKPSRDICQRGTSLTIQCQVDSQVTMMFWYRQQPGQSLTLIATANQGSEATYESGFVIDKFPISRPNLTFSTLTVSNMSPEDSSIYLCSVEGGWEGNYGYTFGSGTRLTVV.

The CDR3 reads CASRLRAGYRGAQTKNIQYF. The CDR3 DNA follows: TGTGCAAGTCGCTTAAGAGCAGGTTATCGGGGGGCGCAGACCAAAAACATTCAGTACTTC. The V call is TRBV12-2, the J call TRBJ2-4; the D call in the table, TRBD2, was not verified against the DNA. TRBV12-2 constitutes a pseudogene. CDR3 length: 20 residues.